The 4 T cell receptor beta chains below were found in one sample sequenced in a study of blood T cells in healthy people across ages. Using a J-beta primer mix together with a sample-barcoded 5' primer, a second PCR was run for roughly 6 to 11 cycles. TCRdb re-derived calls from the 5' RACE reads in MiXCR, one entry per CDR3 protein. The repertoire holds 850,000 to 1,000,000 distinct CDR3 sequences, with around 48% as singletons. The sequencing sample was made of blood. The receptors originated from a man between 25 and 39 years old in good health.

This clonotype was counted between two and nine times. This chain uses TRBV6-2 or TRBV6-3 with TRBJ1-2; 8 bases match TRBD1. The V segment lost 6 bases and the J segment 4 bases; nucleotides outside the gene matches: 7. CDR1 and CDR2 (germline): MNHEY, SVGEGT. This CDR3 contains 14 residues. This CDR3 reads CASSHRGTGYGYTF. The CDR3 DNA follows: TGTGCCAGCAGCCACAGGGGGACGGGCTATGGCTACACCTTC.

With respect to this clonotype: One end of the junction is discordant with germline, which a read error may explain. The chain recombines TRBV7-9 with TRBJ2-3; D possibly corresponds to TRBD2 (5 bases). This CDR3 is built from 14 residues. Looked up from germline, CDR1 is SEHNR and CDR2 is FQNEAQ (reference sequence). The CDR3 DNA reads as TGTGCCGGCAGCTTAGGAGGAGACACAGATACGCAGTATTTT. This encodes CAGSLGGDTDTQYF.

This clonotype was picked up a small number of times. This chain uses TRBV6-2 or TRBV6-3 with TRBJ2-4; D is unclear. The last part of the DNA fits TRBJ2-7 better; the J call may be wrong. CDR3 length: 13 residues. Per the germline V gene, CDR1 is MNHEY and CDR2 is SVGEGT. This chain's CDR3 is CASSYGPTYEQYF. The CDR3 nucleotides read TGTGCCAGCAGTTACGGGCCTACCTACGAGCAGTACTTC.

The chain is built from TRBV20-1 and TRBJ2-3; D remains ambiguous. With 5 bases removed from V and 8 bases from J, the gap between germline ends came to 11 bases. The germline V gene has CDR1 DFQATT and CDR2 SNEGSKA (reference sequence). The CDR3 length is 11 residues. In nucleotides, the CDR3 is TGCAGTGCTTCCCGAGCATTTACGCAGTATTTT. Amino acids: CSASRAFTQYF.